Listed below are T cell receptor beta chains from one sample, sequenced in a study of CD8 T cells in Susac syndrome. TCRdb itself ran the immunoSEQ multiplex PCR reads through MiXCR, one entry per CDR3 protein. The table records roughly 150,000 distinct CDR3 sequences, 90% to 97% of them present only once. Sample: CD4+ T cells from PBMCs. Receptors were obtained from a human donor with Susac syndrome. Each CDR3 is given with its conserved first and last residue. A D gene is named only where the DNA matches it firmly. Part of the rows lack a size; the others show once, few, many or a class for expanded clones.

>TRBV23-1|NA|TRBJ2-7|NA
CASSQARNSSYEQYF
TGCGCCAGCAGTCAAGCTAGGAACAGCTCCTACGAGCAGTACTTC
>TRBV4-1|TRBD1|TRBJ2-3|NA
CASSQLTGQPTDTQYF
TGCGCCAGCAGCCAACTTACGGGACAGCCGACAGATACGCAGTATTTT
>TRBV9|TRBD1|TRBJ1-2|NA
CASSATGGAPGGYTF
TGTGCCAGCAGCGCGACAGGGGGCGCCCCCGGCGGCTACACCTTC
>TRBV15|TRBD1|TRBJ1-2|NA
CATSPGQNYGYTF
TGTGCCACCAGCCCGGGACAGAACTATGGCTACACCTTC
>TRBV20-1|NA|TRBJ2-3|NA
CSASRGPSTDTQYF
TGCAGTGCTAGTCGAGGGCCTAGCACAGATACGCAGTATTTT
>TRBV3-1|NA|TRBJ2-1|NA
CASSQAGAGKLEQFF
TGTGCCAGCAGCCAAGCCGGGGCTGGAAAGCTCGAGCAGTTCTTC
>TRBV4-1|NA|TRBJ2-7|NA
CASSHVGRNKDEQYF
TGCGCCAGCAGCCACGTGGGACGGAATAAGGACGAGCAGTACTTC
>TRBV6-5|TRBD2|TRBJ2-1|NA
CASSTGTSGTNEQFF
TGTGCCAGCAGCACCGGGACTAGCGGGACAAATGAGCAGTTCTTC
>TRBV10-3|NA|TRBJ1-2|NA
CAISQGQSQGYTF
TGTGCCATCAGTCAAGGACAGAGCCAGGGCTACACCTTC
>TRBV7-2|NA|TRBJ2-1|NA
CASSFFPPEQFF
TGTGCCAGCAGCTTTTTCCCCCCTGAGCAGTTCTTC
>TRBV3-1|TRBD2|TRBJ2-2|NA
CASSPKAGPGELFF
TGTGCCAGCAGCCCCAAAGCGGGACCGGGGGAGCTGTTTTTT
>TRBV5-1|NA|TRBJ1-1|NA
CASSTDGMNTEAFF
TGCGCCAGCAGCACCGACGGAATGAACACTGAAGCTTTCTTT
>TRBV20-1|NA|TRBJ2-5|NA
CSAPQRPQETQYF
TGCAGTGCCCCTCAGCGGCCCCAAGAGACCCAGTACTTC
>TRBV20-1|TRBD2|TRBJ2-1|NA
CSANDGGNEQFF
TGCAGTGCTAATGACGGGGGGAATGAGCAGTTCTTC
>TRBV12-3/TRBV12-4|NA|TRBJ1-5|NA
CASAMAEDQPQHF
TGTGCCAGCGCAATGGCAGAGGATCAGCCCCAGCATTTT
>TRBV20-1|TRBD1|TRBJ1-1|few
CSARTGDTEAFF
TGCAGTGCTAGGACAGGGGACACTGAAGCTTTCTTT
>TRBV7-2|NA|TRBJ1-5|NA
CASSQQGLHSNQPQHF
TGTGCCAGCAGCCAGCAGGGGCTCCACAGCAATCAGCCCCAGCATTTT
>TRBV20-1|TRBD2|TRBJ2-3|NA
CSAPRASGHTDTQYF
TGCAGTGCCCCCCGAGCTAGCGGCCACACAGATACGCAGTATTTT
>TRBV15|NA|TRBJ2-5|NA
CATSRDSSETQYF
TGTGCCACCAGCAGAGACAGCTCCGAGACCCAGTACTTC
>TRBV4-1|NA|TRBJ2-7|NA
CASSQGGRGSYEQYF
TGCGCCAGCAGCCAAGGGGGGCGGGGGTCCTACGAGCAGTACTTC
>TRBV6-5|TRBD1|TRBJ2-2|NA
CASSSAGQASGVTGELFF
TGTGCCAGCAGTTCCGCGGGACAGGCCTCCGGGGTCACCGGGGAGCTGTTTTTT
>TRBV24-1|TRBD2|TRBJ2-4|once
CATSDSKGLAGDIQYF
TGTGCCACCAGTGATTCAAAGGGACTTGCGGGGGACATTCAGTACTTC
>TRBV20-1|NA|TRBJ2-3|NA
CSAPPMTLVTDTQYF
TGCAGTGCTCCGCCGATGACGCTAGTCACAGATACGCAGTATTTT
>TRBV29-1|TRBD1|TRBJ1-1|few
CSVGQGLFTEAFF
TGCAGCGTTGGACAGGGCCTGTTCACTGAAGCTTTCTTT
>TRBV12-3/TRBV12-4|NA|TRBJ2-7|NA
CASTLRGTGTHEQYF
TGTGCCAGCACGCTCCGGGGCACCGGTACCCACGAGCAGTACTTC
>TRBV6-5|NA|TRBJ2-7|few
CASSSTGTGVYEQYF
TGTGCCAGCAGTTCCACCGGGACTGGGGTCTACGAGCAGTACTTC
>TRBV12-3/TRBV12-4|NA|TRBJ1-4|NA
CASSAGLLLNEKLFF
TGTGCCAGCAGTGCAGGTCTTCTTCTCAATGAAAAACTGTTTTTT
>TRBV19|TRBD1|TRBJ2-5|NA
CASSISRTGGETQYF
TGTGCCAGTAGTATATCCCGGACAGGTGGAGAGACCCAGTACTTC
>TRBV11-1|TRBD1|TRBJ1-1|NA
CASSWAGTGAAAFF
TGTGCCAGCAGCTGGGCCGGGACAGGGGCTGCAGCTTTCTTT
>TRBV2|TRBD1|TRBJ1-5|NA
CASSGDRVQPQHF
TGTGCCAGCAGTGGCGACAGGGTTCAGCCCCAGCATTTT
>TRBV5-1|NA|TRBJ2-6|NA
CASSQLRASGANVLTF
TGCGCCAGCAGCCAACTAAGGGCCTCTGGGGCCAACGTCCTGACTTTC
>TRBV12-5|NA|TRBJ2-3|NA
CASSLGQITDTQYF
TGTGCTAGTTCCCTAGGACAGATCACAGATACGCAGTATTTT
>TRBV9|TRBD2|TRBJ2-5|once
CASSSLAGGVETQYF
TGTGCCAGCAGCTCACTAGCGGGAGGCGTGGAGACCCAGTACTTC
>TRBV4-2|TRBD1|TRBJ2-1|NA
CASSHTGTGDNEQFF
TGTGCCAGCAGCCATACCGGGACAGGGGACAATGAGCAGTTCTTC
>TRBV7-6|NA|TRBJ2-1|NA
CASSYGRDNEQFF
TGTGCCAGCAGCTACGGCCGGGACAATGAGCAGTTCTTC
>TRBV11-2|NA|TRBJ2-1|NA
CASSLDLSREQFF
TGTGCCAGCAGCTTAGACCTTTCGCGTGAGCAGTTCTTC
>TRBV5-1|NA|TRBJ1-1|NA
CASSLVGMVDTEAFF
TGCGCCAGCAGCTTGGTGGGGATGGTTGACACTGAAGCTTTCTTT